Below are 21 T cell receptor beta chains sequenced from a single sample in a study of cytomegalovirus exposure and HLA in healthy donors. A multiplex PCR was run with 60 Vbeta primers and 13 Jbeta primers. Libraries were prepared by immunoSEQ multiplex PCR; TCRdb keeps only in-frame clonotypes and omits some of them. Among about 220,000 clones listed, roughly 82% were seen once. The specimen sequenced was PBMCs. Every receptor here comes from a woman in her forties in good health and CMV-seropositive.

The chain uses TRBV4-2 and TRBJ2-1, with 9 bases aligning to TRBD2. CDR1 LGHNA and CDR2 YNFKEQ come from the germline V gene. V was pared by 0 bases and J by 7 bases, with 4 bases of the junction left unmatched. The CDR3 totals 15 residues. The CDR3 protein is CASSQDLAGENEQFF. The CDR3 DNA sequence: TGTGCCAGCAGCCAAGATTTAGCGGGGGAAAATGAGCAGTTCTTC.

The rearrangement joins TRBV7-9 to TRBJ2-7; tentative D call: TRBD2 (5 bases). Germline CDR1 is SEHNR and CDR2 is FQNEAQ (reference sequence). V shed 5 bases and J shed 5 bases, with 16 bases lying between them. The CDR3 contains 14 residues. The CDR3 DNA sequence: TGTGCCAGCAGCCCGGAGAGACTATCCCACGAGCAGTACTTC. The encoded protein is CASSPERLSHEQYF.

The V call is TRBV7-2, the J call TRBJ2-7; 9 bases map to TRBD2. The CDR3 totals 15 residues. Germline loops: CDR1 SGHTA, CDR2 FQGNSA. V was clipped by 1 base and J by 6 bases; unmatched bases: 7. CDR3 amino acids: CASSLEGLAPFEQYF. The CDR3 DNA reads TGTGCCAGCAGCTTAGAAGGACTAGCGCCCTTCGAGCAGTACTTC.

This chain connects TRBV5-8 to TRBJ1-3; a possible D gene is TRBD1 (5 bases). The CDR3 is made up of 16 amino acids. Trimming removed 4 bases from V and 0 bases from J, with 14 bases in between. Germline V gives CDR1 SGHTS, CDR2 YDEGEE. The CDR3 region is CASSRGELVSGNTIYF. The CDR3, as DNA: TGTGCCAGCAGCCGGGGGGAATTGGTCTCTGGAAACACCATATATTTT.

The rearrangement joins TRBV4-2 to TRBJ2-5, with D perhaps TRBD2 (6 bases). V was pared by 3 bases and J by 6 bases, with 17 bases between. The CDR3 is 15 residues long. Germline V gene lookup returns CDR1 LGHNA and CDR2 YNFKEQ. The chain's CDR3 is CASSQTGGFKKTQYF. The CDR3 DNA reads as TGTGCCAGCAGCCAGACTGGGGGGTTTAAGAAGACCCAGTACTTC.

The CDR3 DNA is TGTGCCAGCAGCAGCAGGATCTCTGGGGCCAACGTCCTGACTTTC. This translates into CASSSRISGANVLTF. This rearrangement joins TRBV11-3 to TRBJ2-6; D is ambiguous. V was trimmed by 5 bases and J by 0 bases, leaving 8 bases between them. There are 15 residues in the CDR3. Germline V gives CDR1 SGHNT, CDR2 YENEEA.

Notes on this clone: The junction and the germline gene differ at one end; a read error may be behind it. This CDR3 reads CSVGPDRRPHF. Written as DNA, the CDR3 is TGCAGCGTTGGCCCCGACAGGCGGCCTCACTTC. This chain connects TRBV29-1 to TRBJ2-5, with D possibly being TRBD1 (6 bases). The CDR3 runs 11 residues. Germline assignment: CDR1 SQVTM and CDR2 ANQGSEA.

This sequence joins TRBV2 and TRBJ1-1, with D uncertain. CDR1 is SNHLY, CDR2 FYNNEI, per germline. This CDR3 region has 15 residues. V was pared by 3 bases and J by 5 bases, with 16 bases between. CDR3 residues: CASSEPREASTEAFF. As DNA, the CDR3 is TGTGCCAGCAGTGAGCCCCGGGAGGCGAGTACTGAAGCTTTCTTT.

This clone was found once. CDR3 coding DNA: TGCGCCAGCAGCTTGGGGCGACAGGGGAACACCGGGGAGCTGTTTTTT. Translating gives CASSLGRQGNTGELFF. The rearrangement uses TRBV5-1 and TRBJ2-2; 7 bases are a match to TRBD1. The CDR3 loop spans 16 amino acids. Germline-derived CDR1 and CDR2 are SGHRS and YFSETQ. V shed 0 bases, J shed 1 base, and the junction held 3 bases outside the gene matches.

Only one count was recorded for this clone. V usage is TRBV7-2 and J usage is TRBJ2-3; D might be TRBD1 (6 bases). The CDR3 is made up of 13 amino acids. V shed 6 bases and J shed 3 bases, with 10 bases lying between them. Germline assignment: CDR1 SGHTA and CDR2 FQGNSA. Here the CDR3 DNA reads TGTGCCAGCAGGAGTACAGGGACAGATACGCAGTATTTT. As protein: CASRSTGTDTQYF.

V and J are TRBV7-3 and TRBJ2-5, with D possibly being TRBD1 (6 bases). The germline V gene has CDR1 SGHTA and CDR2 FQGTGA. The V and J ends lost 5 bases and 2 bases respectively, with 18 bases between them. There are 16 residues in the CDR3. The chain's CDR3 is CASSLQPRGTQETQYF. CDR3 coding DNA: TGTGCCAGCAGCCTACAACCCAGGGGAACACAAGAGACCCAGTACTTC.

This clone has more than one count but fewer than ten. This chain links TRBV7-3 with TRBJ2-1, with a tentative D call TRBD2 (6 bases). The ends were cut back, 5 bases at V and 10 bases at J, with 15 bases in the middle. This CDR3 has 13 amino acids. Germline assignment: CDR1 SGHTA and CDR2 FQGTGA. CDR3: CASSVGRGQEQFF. Written as DNA, the CDR3 is TGTGCCAGCAGCGTTGGGCGGGGTCAGGAGCAGTTCTTC.

J is TRBJ2-5 and V is TRBV5-1; 8 bases are a match to TRBD2. Germline CDR1 reads SGHRS; CDR2 reads YFSETQ. V lost 7 bases and J lost 5; bases outside the gene matches: 7. This CDR3 comprises 13 residues. CDR3 coding DNA: TGCGCCAGCCGGCGGGGGGATTCGGAGACCCAGTACTTC. Amino acids: CASRRGDSETQYF.

In DNA, the CDR3 is TGTGCCAGCAGCAGTAGCGGGGGACGCACAGATACGCAGTATTTT. Translating gives CASSSSGGRTDTQYF. V and J are TRBV6-5 and TRBJ2-3; TRBD2 matches 9 bases. The CDR3 has 15 residues. Losses at the gene ends were 6 bases for V and 1 base for J; bases not matched to a gene: 5. Germline CDR1 is MNHEY and CDR2 is SVGAGI.

This clone has more than one count but fewer than ten. The genes are TRBV4-1 and TRBJ1-1, with no clear D. Trimming removed 6 bases from V and 1 base from J, with 12 bases in between. Germline V gene data show CDR1 as MGHRA and CDR2 as YSYEKL. The CDR3 has 14 residues. CDR3 sequence: CASRGLLRNTEAFF. Written as DNA, the CDR3 is TGCGCCAGCAGAGGACTGCTCAGGAACACTGAAGCTTTCTTT.

The chain recombines TRBV30 with TRBJ1-1, with D possibly matching TRBD1 (5 bases). Looked up from germline, CDR1 is GTSNPN and CDR2 is SVGIG (reference sequence). This CDR3 has 14 amino acids. V gave up 5 bases and J gave up 1 base, with 14 bases separating them. CDR3 nucleotides: TGTGCCTGGTCGAGGTTTACAGGGAACACTGAAGCTTTCTTT. Its translation is CAWSRFTGNTEAFF.

The gene calls are TRBV2 and TRBJ1-2; 9 nucleotides line up with TRBD1. Per the germline V gene, CDR1 is SNHLY and CDR2 is FYNNEI. With V trimmed by 7 bases and J by 8 bases, 5 bases remained unmatched. This CDR3 comprises 12 residues. CDR3 protein: CASNRDREGYTF. The CDR3 nucleotides are TGTGCCAGCAATCGGGACAGGGAAGGCTACACCTTC.

The V gene is TRBV19, the J gene TRBJ2-6; 13 bases map to TRBD2. Losses at the gene ends were 3 bases for V and 1 base for J; bases not matched to a gene: 9. This CDR3 is built from 20 residues. The V gene's germline CDR1 is LNHDA and CDR2 SQIVND (reference sequence). In nucleotides, the CDR3 is TGTGCCAGTAGTATCGAAGGGACTAGCGGGATCAAGTCTGGGGCCAACGTCCTGACTTTC. It encodes CASSIEGTSGIKSGANVLTF.

This clone was detected once. V is TRBV19 and J is TRBJ1-4, with TRBD1 identical over 7 bases. This CDR3 has 15 amino acids. The junction had 7 bases not matched to a gene; V was cut back by 4 bases and J by 5 bases. Germline V gene lookup returns CDR1 LNHDA and CDR2 SQIVND (reference sequence). The CDR3 here is CASSTPGTVNEKLFF. For the CDR3, the DNA is TGTGCCAGTAGTACTCCCGGGACAGTAAATGAAAAACTGTTTTTT.

J is TRBJ1-2 and V is TRBV10-2, with 8 bases aligning to TRBD1. CDR3 length: 15 residues. With V trimmed by 0 bases and J by 4 bases, 4 bases remained unmatched. Germline assignment: CDR1 WSHSY and CDR2 SAAADI. CDR3 amino acids: CASSESPRGLYGYTF. The CDR3 DNA follows: TGCGCCAGCAGTGAGTCACCCAGGGGGCTCTATGGCTACACCTTC.

This clone was found once. The chain links TRBV29-1 to TRBJ2-2; 12 bases agree with TRBD1. The germline V gene has CDR1 SQVTM and CDR2 ANQGSEA. The CDR3 is 14 amino acids. V trimming: 7 bases; J trimming: 4 bases; junction bases outside the gene matches: 4. The CDR3 region has the DNA TGCAGCGCCCGGGGACAGGGGGCCACCGGGGAGCTGTTTTTT. It codes for CSARGQGATGELFF.